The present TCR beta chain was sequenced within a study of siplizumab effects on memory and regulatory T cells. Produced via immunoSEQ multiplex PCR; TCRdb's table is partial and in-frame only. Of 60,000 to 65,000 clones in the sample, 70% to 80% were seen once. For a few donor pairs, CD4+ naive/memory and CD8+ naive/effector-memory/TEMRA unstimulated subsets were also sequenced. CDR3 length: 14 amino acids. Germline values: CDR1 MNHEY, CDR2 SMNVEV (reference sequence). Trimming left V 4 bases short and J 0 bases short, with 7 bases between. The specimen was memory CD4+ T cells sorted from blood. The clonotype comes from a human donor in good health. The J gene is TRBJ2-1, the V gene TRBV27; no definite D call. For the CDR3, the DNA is TGTGCCAGCAGTTATGACATCTCCTACAATGAGCAGTTCTTC. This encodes CASSYDISYNEQFF.